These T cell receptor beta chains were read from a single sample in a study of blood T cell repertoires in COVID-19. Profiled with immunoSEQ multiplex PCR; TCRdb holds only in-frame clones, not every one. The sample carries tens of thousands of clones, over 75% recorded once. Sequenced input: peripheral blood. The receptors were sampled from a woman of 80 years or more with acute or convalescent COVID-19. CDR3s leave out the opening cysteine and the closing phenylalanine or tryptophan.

cdr3_aa: ASSISVDGLYT; v_call: TRBV6-5; j_call: TRBJ1-2
cdr3_aa: ASSGTQGGYTDTQY; v_call: TRBV9; j_call: TRBJ2-3
cdr3_aa: AISDRGKQNTEAF; v_call: TRBV10-3; j_call: TRBJ1-1
cdr3_aa: ASRTGPSSGNTIY; v_call: TRBV7-6; j_call: TRBJ1-3
cdr3_aa: ASSEATPGAQY; v_call: TRBV6-1; j_call: TRBJ2-3
cdr3_aa: ASSPYQQGEGSYT; v_call: TRBV18; j_call: TRBJ1-2
cdr3_aa: ASSVIGQSTDTQY; v_call: TRBV9; j_call: TRBJ2-3
cdr3_aa: ASSLEGGATDTQY; v_call: TRBV5-1; j_call: TRBJ2-3
cdr3_aa: ASSHPGQKNTEAF; v_call: TRBV5-6; j_call: TRBJ1-1
cdr3_aa: ASSSGTGGRGELF; v_call: TRBV5-4; j_call: TRBJ2-2
cdr3_aa: ASSPGSTSGNEQY; v_call: TRBV5-1; j_call: TRBJ2-7
cdr3_aa: ASSLNRRTGYEKLF; v_call: TRBV11-2; j_call: TRBJ1-4
cdr3_aa: ASTARGGNEKLF; v_call: TRBV27; j_call: TRBJ1-4
cdr3_aa: ASSSTTGGNQPQH; v_call: TRBV7-2; j_call: TRBJ1-5
cdr3_aa: ASSLGRGRVSTEAF; v_call: TRBV5-4; j_call: TRBJ1-1
cdr3_aa: ASSPGLAAGELF; v_call: TRBV18; j_call: TRBJ2-2
cdr3_aa: AWSGNGELF; v_call: TRBV30; j_call: TRBJ2-2
cdr3_aa: ASSPDRGQYGYT; v_call: TRBV18; j_call: TRBJ1-2
cdr3_aa: ASSLGTAYEQY; v_call: TRBV7-2; j_call: TRBJ2-7
cdr3_aa: ASSLGERETGELF; v_call: TRBV5-1; j_call: TRBJ2-2
cdr3_aa: ASSPRGILNTEAF; v_call: TRBV7-9; j_call: TRBJ1-1
cdr3_aa: ASSSGLAGNNEQF; v_call: TRBV7-2; j_call: TRBJ2-1
cdr3_aa: ASSLGQRGQADTQY; v_call: TRBV7-9; j_call: TRBJ2-3
cdr3_aa: ASSRRWRDDNEQF; v_call: TRBV5-8; j_call: TRBJ2-1
cdr3_aa: ASSQDRGANSPLH; v_call: TRBV3-1/TRBV3-2; j_call: TRBJ1-6
cdr3_aa: ASSNRGYEQY; v_call: TRBV2; j_call: TRBJ2-7
cdr3_aa: ASSQGVTGLTYEQY; v_call: TRBV4-2; j_call: TRBJ2-7
cdr3_aa: SASRPGQGIYEQY; v_call: TRBV20-1; j_call: TRBJ2-7
cdr3_aa: ASSLVLTGNTEAF; v_call: TRBV5-4; j_call: TRBJ1-1
cdr3_aa: SVATGGLDEQY; v_call: TRBV29-1; j_call: TRBJ2-7
cdr3_aa: ASSPDRAYGYT; v_call: TRBV3-1/TRBV3-2; j_call: TRBJ1-2
cdr3_aa: ASSVGGTSRIPTEAF; v_call: TRBV9; j_call: TRBJ1-1
cdr3_aa: ASSPDRSRETQY; v_call: TRBV18; j_call: TRBJ2-5
cdr3_aa: ASSDGTVIGQPQH; v_call: TRBV6-1; j_call: TRBJ1-5
cdr3_aa: ASSLVAGIASTDTQY; v_call: TRBV7-8; j_call: TRBJ2-3
cdr3_aa: ASSPLQTSDRGTIY; v_call: TRBV7-8; j_call: TRBJ1-3
cdr3_aa: ASSVDPGQGGYT; v_call: TRBV9; j_call: TRBJ1-2